What follows are 5 T cell receptor beta chains derived from one specimen sequenced in a study of T cells after yellow fever vaccination. MiXCR, run by TCRdb on the 5' RACE reads, gives a single entry per CDR3 protein. The table includes 620,000 or so distinct CDR3 sequences, 17% detected once. The sample consisted of PBMCs, taken about 5 days after the first yellow fever vaccination. Every receptor here comes from a man between 18 and 35 years old who received the YFV17D yellow fever vaccine.

The J gene is TRBJ2-3, the V gene TRBV7-6; D remains unclear. Trimming left V 4 bases short and J 1 base short, with 6 bases between. Germline CDR1 SGHVS, CDR2 FNYEAQ. This CDR3 has 13 amino acids. In nucleotides, the CDR3 is TGTGCCAGCAGCTCGAAAGGCACAGATACGCAGTATTTT. Amino acid sequence: CASSSKGTDTQYF.

The table lists this clonotype with a few counts. V and J are TRBV24-1 and TRBJ2-7, with 7 bases aligning to TRBD1. CDR1 and CDR2 from the germline V gene are KGHDR and SFDVKD. The CDR3 runs to 14 residues. The V and J ends lost 5 bases and 1 base, in that order; junction bases with no gene match: 4. In nucleotides, the CDR3 is TGTGCCACCAGTGCGGACAGGAGATCCTACGAGCAGTACGTC. Its protein is CATSADRRSYEQYV.

Only a few counts were recorded for this clonotype. The chain joins TRBV7-9 to TRBJ1-1; D gene ambiguous. The CDR3 consists of 15 residues. CDR1 and CDR2 from the germline V gene are SEHNR and FQNEAQ (reference sequence). Trimming stripped 0 bases from V and 1 base from J, with 9 bases between. The CDR3 region has the DNA TGTGCCAGCAGCTTAGCGGGATACCCGAACACTGAAGCTTTCTTT. Encoded protein: CASSLAGYPNTEAFF.

The rearrangement joins TRBV3-1 to TRBJ2-7, with D unclear. With 4 bases removed from V and 1 base from J, the gap between germline ends came to 11 bases. The CDR3 is 14 residues long. The germline gives CDR1 LGHDT, CDR2 YNNKEL (reference sequence). Here the CDR3 reads CASSPSGGSYEQYV. The CDR3 region has the DNA TGTGCCAGCAGCCCATCAGGCGGTTCCTACGAGCAGTACGTC.

The chain carries TRBV4-3 and TRBJ1-3; tentatively, D is TRBD1 (6 bases). The germline V gene has CDR1 LGHNA and CDR2 YSLEER. The CDR3 has 15 amino acids. Trimming shortened V by 7 bases and J by 0 bases, and 13 bases separated the two germline ends. The CDR3 spells CASTSGDNSGNTIYF. The DNA for the CDR3 is TGCGCCAGCACCTCGGGGGACAACTCTGGAAACACCATATATTTT.